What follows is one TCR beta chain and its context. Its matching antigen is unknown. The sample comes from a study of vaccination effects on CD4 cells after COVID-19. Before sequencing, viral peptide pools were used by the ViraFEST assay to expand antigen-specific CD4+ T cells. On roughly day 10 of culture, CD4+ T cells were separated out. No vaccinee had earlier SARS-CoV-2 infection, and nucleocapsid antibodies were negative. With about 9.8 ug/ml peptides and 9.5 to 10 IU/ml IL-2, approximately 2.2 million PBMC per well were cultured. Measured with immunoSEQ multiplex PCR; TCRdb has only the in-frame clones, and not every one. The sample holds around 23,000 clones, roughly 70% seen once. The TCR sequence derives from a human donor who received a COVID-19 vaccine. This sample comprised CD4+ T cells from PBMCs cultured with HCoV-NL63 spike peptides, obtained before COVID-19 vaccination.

The CDR3 sequence is CASSGNVPYGYTF. The CDR3 DNA reads as TGTGCCAGCTCGGGAAATGTGCCTTATGGCTACACCTTC. The chain uses TRBV12-3 or TRBV12-4 and TRBJ1-2; D is undetermined. The CDR3 is 13 amino acids. V was cut by 8 bases and J by 5 bases, with 15 bases left in between.